One and the same sample provided the 28 T cell receptor beta chains below, sequenced in a study of T-cell reconstitution after alpha-beta-depleted transplantation in children. Researchers prepared the TCRbeta library using unique molecular identifiers, the study reports. MiXCR was run by TCRdb on the PCR reads, yielding one entry per CDR3 protein. The sample includes about 980,000 distinct CDR3 sequences, roughly 31% of them seen just once. The source was PBMCs, mostly from graft donor cells, collected 360 days after TCRalphabeta/CD19-depleted stem cell transplant. The receptor set was obtained from a boy under two years old who had a stem cell transplant for SCID, so the T cells may come from the graft donor.

V usage is TRBV20-1 and J usage is TRBJ2-4, with 9 nucleotides matching TRBD1. J gave up 0 bases and V 0 bases, and 9 bases lay outside the gene matches. Germline V gene sequence: CDR1 DFQATT, CDR2 SNEGSKA (reference sequence). The CDR3 length is 18 residues. The CDR3 sequence is CSARDEAGQGIAKNIQYF. The CDR3 DNA follows: TGCAGTGCTAGAGATGAGGCGGGACAGGGTATAGCCAAAAACATTCAGTACTTC.

This clonotype has more than one count but fewer than ten. The rearrangement links TRBV29-1 to TRBJ2-1; 8 bases map to TRBD1. This CDR3 has 13 amino acids. Germline V gene lookup returns CDR1 SQVTM and CDR2 ANQGSEA. V lost 2 bases and J lost 11; bases outside the gene matches: 8. CDR3: CSVEPTGTGKQFF. CDR3 nucleotides: TGCAGCGTTGAACCAACCGGGACAGGCAAGCAGTTCTTC.

This sequence joins TRBV20-1 and TRBJ2-3, with D perhaps TRBD1 or TRBD2 (5 bases each). V was pared by 5 bases and J by 2 bases, with 11 bases between. The CDR3 totals 13 residues. CDR1 is DFQATT, CDR2 SNEGSKA, per germline (reference sequence). The CDR3 region has the DNA TGCAGTGCTGGACGGGACCCCACAGATACGCAGTATTTT. It yields the protein CSAGRDPTDTQYF.

This chain uses TRBV20-1 with TRBJ1-2; D is unclear. The CDR3 loop spans 12 amino acids. The germline V gene has CDR1 DFQATT and CDR2 SNEGSKA (reference sequence). Deletions cut 0 bases from V and 8 bases from J, with 10 bases between. The CDR3 loop is CSARETVRGYTF. In DNA, the CDR3 is TGCAGTGCTAGAGAAACAGTGAGGGGCTACACCTTC.

This clonotype came up many times. One end of the junction varies from germline; a read error may be responsible. The chain links TRBV28 to TRBJ2-7; TRBD1 aligns across 7 bases. CDR1 and CDR2 (germline): MDHEN, SYDVKM. The CDR3 spans 14 residues. The CDR3 DNA reads as TGCGCCAGCAGCTCGACAGGGACGACCTACGAGCAGTACTTC. Translated, it gives CASSSTGTTYEQYF.

V usage is TRBV6-1 and J usage is TRBJ1-1; tentative D call: TRBD1 (5 bases). The CDR3 has 14 residues. Germline V gives CDR1 MNHNS, CDR2 SASEGT. V shed 6 bases and J shed 3 bases, with 14 bases lying between them. The CDR3 loop reads CASRPGPAHTEAFF. CDR3 DNA sequence: TGTGCCAGCAGGCCGGGGCCTGCACACACTGAAGCTTTCTTT.

This clonotype came up a few times. The chain links TRBV20-1 to TRBJ2-3; 7 bases map to TRBD1. The V gene's germline CDR1 is DFQATT and CDR2 SNEGSKA (reference sequence). The CDR3 length is 14 residues. The V gene end was trimmed by 0 bases and the J gene end by 3 bases; junction bases not matched to a gene: 3. The CDR3: CSARDARGTDTQYF. CDR3 DNA sequence: TGCAGTGCTAGAGATGCCAGGGGGACAGATACGCAGTATTTT.

The chain recombines TRBV28 with TRBJ2-5; D not certain. Per the germline V gene, CDR1 is MDHEN and CDR2 is SYDVKM. CDR3 size: 15 residues. Between the trimmed V and J ends, which lost 5 bases and 0 bases, there was a span of 13 bases. CDR3 bases: TGTGCCAGCAGTCCACTCGCTTGGTACCAAGAGACCCAGTACTTC. This codes for CASSPLAWYQETQYF.

This clonotype was counted a few times. The V call is TRBV6-1, the J call TRBJ2-3, with 7 bases aligning to TRBD1. V dropped 5 bases and J dropped 0; count of bases not matched to a gene: 5. Germline V gives CDR1 MNHNS, CDR2 SASEGT. There are 15 residues in the CDR3. This chain's CDR3 is CASSIKGASTDTQYF. CDR3 bases: TGTGCCAGCAGTATAAAGGGGGCAAGCACAGATACGCAGTATTTT.

The chain links TRBV3-1 to TRBJ2-1; TRBD2 aligns across 14 bases. The CDR3 spans 20 residues. Losses at the gene ends were 3 bases for V and 2 bases for J; bases not matched to a gene: 12. In germline, CDR1 is LGHDT, CDR2 YNNKEL (reference sequence). DNA for the CDR3: TGTGCCAGCAGCCAGGGACTCGGGACTAGCGGGGGACCGACCTACAATGAGCAGTTCTTC. Translated, it gives CASSQGLGTSGGPTYNEQFF.

The CDR3 spells CASSPRRANTDTQYF. CDR3 nucleotide sequence: TGTGCCAGCAGCCCAAGGCGAGCGAACACAGATACGCAGTATTTT. The chain has TRBV7-8 and TRBJ2-3; D unclear. Germline V gene data show CDR1 as SGHVS and CDR2 as FQNEAQ. This CDR3 has 15 amino acids. V lost 5 bases and J lost 2, with 14 bases in between.

In DNA, the CDR3 is TGCAGTGCTAGAGATACAGGGGCAGTATGGTATGGCTACACCTTC. It is translated as CSARDTGAVWYGYTF. The chain employs TRBV20-1 and TRBJ1-2; 7 bases align to TRBD1. The ends lost 0 bases at V and 5 bases at J; junction bases unmatched: 9. The CDR3 sequence is 15 residues long. Germline V gene sequence: CDR1 DFQATT, CDR2 SNEGSKA (reference sequence).

The genes are TRBV20-1 and TRBJ2-6; 8 bases match TRBD1. After removal of 3 bases from V and 0 bases from J, the junction contained 4 bases not matched to a gene. Germline V lookup: CDR1 DFQATT, CDR2 SNEGSKA (reference sequence). The CDR3 totals 16 residues. This CDR3 reads CSASGQGHSGANVLTF. The CDR3 nucleotides are TGCAGTGCTAGCGGACAGGGCCACTCTGGGGCCAACGTCCTGACTTTC.

This clonotype was seen a handful of times. This chain connects TRBV6-2 or TRBV6-3 to TRBJ2-1, with 12 bases aligning to TRBD2. The CDR3 covers 17 residues. The ends lost 4 bases at V and 8 bases at J; junction bases unmatched: 12. Germline V gene data show CDR1 as MNHEY and CDR2 as SVGEGT. The CDR3 reads CASSSSQTSGGPYEQFF. The CDR3 DNA follows: TGTGCCAGCAGTTCTTCTCAGACTAGCGGGGGACCTTATGAGCAGTTCTTC.

With regard to this clonotype: This could be a read error, since a much larger clone is one nucleotide away. The rearrangement links TRBV5-4 to TRBJ2-1; 9 positions match TRBD2. CDR1 and CDR2 from the germline V gene are SGHNT and YYREEE (reference sequence). The CDR3 has 14 residues. Trimming at V came to 4 bases and at J to 3 bases, leaving 2 bases not matched to a gene. The CDR3 loop reads CASSARGGYNEQFF. Written as DNA, the CDR3 is TGTGCCAGCAGCGCGCGGGGGGGCTACAATGAGCAGTTCTTC.

With respect to this clonotype: The junction departs from the called germline gene at one end, perhaps through a read error. The chain employs TRBV20-1 and TRBJ1-4; tentative D call: TRBD1 (6 bases). The CDR3 is made up of 14 amino acids. Germline CDR1 reads DFQATT; CDR2 reads SNEGSKA (reference sequence). The CDR3 sequence is CSAAGGATYEKLFF. For the CDR3, the DNA is TGCAGCGCAGCGGGGGGGGCAACTTATGAAAAACTGTTTTTT.

This clonotype was detected only a few times. V gene TRBV4-3 combines with J gene TRBJ2-2, with 10 bases that match TRBD1. V shed 1 base, J shed 6 bases, and the junction held 11 bases outside the gene matches. The CDR3 has 18 residues. Germline V gene data show CDR1 as LGHNA and CDR2 as YSLEER. In DNA form, the CDR3 reads TGCGCCAGCAGCCAAGGATTGACAGGGGGCTTCTCCCCCGGGGAGCTGTTTTTT. It translates to CASSQGLTGGFSPGELFF.

The CDR3 sequence: CASSGGPEGTHEQFF. In DNA form, the CDR3 reads TGTGCCAGCAGTGGGGGGCCCGAGGGCACCCATGAGCAGTTCTTC. The chain links TRBV25-1 to TRBJ2-1, with D possibly TRBD1 on 6 matching bases. The V gene lost 4 bases and the J gene lost 8 bases, with 18 bases spanning the gap. CDR1 and CDR2 from the germline V gene are MGHDK and SYGVNS. The CDR3 has 15 residues. The full variable domain, completed using reference TRBV25-1 and TRBJ2-1, is EADIYQTPRYLVIGTGKKITLECSQTMGHDKMYWYQQDPGMELHLIHYSYGVNSTEKGDLSSESTVSRIRTEHFPLTLESARPSHTSQYLCASSGGPEGTHEQFFGPGTRLTVL.

The CDR3 DNA follows: TGTGCCAGCAAGCTACGGGACAGGGCCCTCAATGAGCAGTTCTTC. Translating it yields CASKLRDRALNEQFF. V is TRBV5-6 and J is TRBJ2-1; 9 bases line up with TRBD1. The V and J ends lost 6 bases and 6 bases, in that order; junction bases with no gene match: 10. The length of the CDR3 is 15 residues. CDR1 SGHDT and CDR2 YYEEEE come from the germline V gene.

The V gene is TRBV5-1, the J gene TRBJ2-3, with 9 bases that match TRBD2. The length of the CDR3 is 16 residues. The V gene end was trimmed by 4 bases and the J gene end by 4 bases; junction bases not matched to a gene: 10. CDR1 and CDR2 from the germline V gene are SGHRS and YFSETQ. Here the CDR3 reads CASSRGASGVSDTQYF. DNA of the CDR3: TGCGCCAGCAGCCGCGGCGCTAGCGGGGTATCAGATACGCAGTATTTT. Complete variable domain (other parts from reference TRBV5-1 and TRBJ2-3): KAGVTQTPRYLIKTRGQQVTLSCSPISGHRSVSWYQQTPGQGLQFLFEYFSETQRNKGNFPGRFSGRQFSNSRSEMNVSTLELGDSALYLCASSRGASGVSDTQYFGPGTRLTVL.

By proportion, this clonotype is medium-sized. V gene TRBV9 combines with J gene TRBJ2-5; 7 bases match TRBD1. With 3 bases clipped from V and 1 base from J, the junction kept 9 bases outside the gene matches. The CDR3 is made up of 16 amino acids. Germline CDR1 is SGDLS and CDR2 is YYNGEE. The CDR3 is CASSAQGSGFQETQYF. CDR3 coding DNA: TGTGCCAGCAGCGCACAGGGGTCAGGTTTCCAAGAGACCCAGTACTTC. Using reference TRBV9 and TRBJ2-5 for the parts outside the CDR3, the full variable domain is DSGVTQTPKHLITATGQRVTLRCSPRSGDLSVYWYQQSLDQGLQFLIQYYNGEERAKGNILERFSAQQFPDLHSELNLSSLELGDSALYFCASSAQGSGFQETQYFGPGTRLLVL.

This clonotype was observed a handful of times. J is TRBJ2-7 and V is TRBV7-7; no clear D gene. Trimming cost V 1 base and J 2 bases, with 15 bases left between them. CDR3 length: 16 residues. The germline CDR1 and CDR2 sequences are SSHAT and FNYEAQ (reference sequence). CDR3 sequence reads: CASSLGRLNPTYEQYF. In nucleotides, the CDR3 is TGTGCCAGCAGCTTAGGTCGCCTAAACCCAACCTACGAGCAGTACTTC.

This clonotype has more than one count but fewer than ten. The chain joins TRBV5-6 to TRBJ1-1, with no clear D. CDR3 size: 16 residues. Trimming left V 0 bases short and J 1 base short, with 13 bases between. Per the germline V gene, CDR1 is SGHDT and CDR2 is YYEEEE. The CDR3 loop is CASSLARRLPNTEAFF. The CDR3 region has the DNA TGTGCCAGCAGCTTGGCCAGGCGGCTACCGAACACTGAAGCTTTCTTT.

The table lists this clonotype with a few counts. The chain links TRBV28 to TRBJ2-7; 7 bases fit TRBD2. The V gene's germline CDR1 is MDHEN and CDR2 SYDVKM. V shed 7 bases, J shed 0 bases, and the junction held 6 bases outside the gene matches. There are 14 residues in the CDR3. The CDR3 nucleotides are TGTGCCAGCAAAGAAGCGGGGAACTCCTACGAGCAGTACTTC. This encodes CASKEAGNSYEQYF.

The chain employs TRBV29-1 and TRBJ1-5, with a tentative D call TRBD1 (5 bases). Germline V gene data show CDR1 as SQVTM and CDR2 as ANQGSEA. The germline V and J ends were trimmed by 5 bases and 4 bases, with 12 bases remaining between them. This CDR3 spans 13 amino acids. The CDR3 DNA is TGCAGCGTTCTCACAGGTGGGAATCAGCCCCAGCATTTT. Residues: CSVLTGGNQPQHF.

In this sample, this clonotype turned up a few times. This chain connects TRBV5-1 to TRBJ2-7, with 8 bases fitting TRBD1. Germline V gene data show CDR1 as SGHRS and CDR2 as YFSETQ. The V gene end was trimmed by 1 base and the J gene end by 2 bases; junction bases not matched to a gene: 11. This CDR3 has 17 residues. CDR3 bases: TGCGCCAGCAGCTTGAGAGTAGGAGACAGGGGCGCCTACGAGCAGTACTTC. It specifies CASSLRVGDRGAYEQYF.

This clonotype appeared a few times. This chain connects TRBV7-3 to TRBJ2-5; D is undetermined. The ends were cut back, 2 bases at V and 2 bases at J, with 12 bases in the middle. Per the germline V gene, CDR1 is SGHTA and CDR2 is FQGTGA. This CDR3 region has 15 residues. The chain's CDR3 is CASSLGSGPQETQYF. CDR3 nucleotide sequence: TGTGCCAGCAGCTTAGGTTCGGGTCCTCAAGAGACCCAGTACTTC.

The rearrangement links TRBV9 to TRBJ2-2, with D possibly matching TRBD1 (6 bases). V gave up 4 bases and J gave up 5 bases, with 12 bases separating them. Germline lookup yields CDR1 SGDLS and CDR2 YYNGEE. The CDR3 extends over 14 amino acids. Here the CDR3 DNA reads TGTGCCAGCAGCCCACACACAGGGACCGGGGAGCTGTTTTTT. Translation gives CASSPHTGTGELFF.